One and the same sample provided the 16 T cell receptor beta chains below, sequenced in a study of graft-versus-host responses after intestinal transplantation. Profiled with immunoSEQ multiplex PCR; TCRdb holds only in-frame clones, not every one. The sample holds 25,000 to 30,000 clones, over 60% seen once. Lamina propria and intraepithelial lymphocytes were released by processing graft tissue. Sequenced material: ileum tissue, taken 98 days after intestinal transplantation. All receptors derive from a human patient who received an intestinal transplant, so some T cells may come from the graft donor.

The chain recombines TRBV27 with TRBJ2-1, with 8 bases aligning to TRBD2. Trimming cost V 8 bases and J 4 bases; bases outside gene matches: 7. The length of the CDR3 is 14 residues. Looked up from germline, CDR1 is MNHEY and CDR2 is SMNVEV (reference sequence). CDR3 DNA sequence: TGTGCCAGCGCCCCGAGCGGGGGTTACAATGAGCAGTTCTTC. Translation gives CASAPSGGYNEQFF.

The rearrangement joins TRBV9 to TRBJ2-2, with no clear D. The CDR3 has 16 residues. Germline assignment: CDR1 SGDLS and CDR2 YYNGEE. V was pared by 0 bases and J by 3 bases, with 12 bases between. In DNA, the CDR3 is TGTGCCAGCAGCGTAGGGATAGGAAAAGACACCGGGGAGCTGTTTTTT. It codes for CASSVGIGKDTGELFF.

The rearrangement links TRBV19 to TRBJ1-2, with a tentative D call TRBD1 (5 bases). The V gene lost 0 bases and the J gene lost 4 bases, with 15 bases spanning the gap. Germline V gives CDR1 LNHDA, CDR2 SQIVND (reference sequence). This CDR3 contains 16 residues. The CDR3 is CASSIDFVQGGYGYTF. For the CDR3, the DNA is TGTGCCAGTAGTATAGATTTCGTGCAGGGCGGCTATGGCTACACCTTC.

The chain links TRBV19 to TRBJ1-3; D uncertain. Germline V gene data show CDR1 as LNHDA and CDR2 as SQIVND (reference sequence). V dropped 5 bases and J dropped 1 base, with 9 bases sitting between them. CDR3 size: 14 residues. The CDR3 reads CASSPQDSGNTIYF. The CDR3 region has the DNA TGTGCCAGTAGTCCCCAGGATTCTGGAAACACCATATATTTT.

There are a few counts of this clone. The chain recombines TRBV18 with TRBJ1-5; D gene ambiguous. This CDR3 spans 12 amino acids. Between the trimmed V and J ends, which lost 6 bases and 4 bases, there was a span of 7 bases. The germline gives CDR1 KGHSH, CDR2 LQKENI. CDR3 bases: TGTGCCAGCTCTCTCCCAAATCAGCCCCAGCATTTT. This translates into CASSLPNQPQHF.

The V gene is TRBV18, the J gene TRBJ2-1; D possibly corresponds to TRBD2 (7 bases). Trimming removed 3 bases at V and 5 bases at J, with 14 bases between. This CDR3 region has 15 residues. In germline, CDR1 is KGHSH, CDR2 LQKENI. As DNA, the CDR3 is TGTGCCAGCTCACCTCGGGGGGCGAAAAACAATGAGCAGTTCTTC. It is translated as CASSPRGAKNNEQFF.

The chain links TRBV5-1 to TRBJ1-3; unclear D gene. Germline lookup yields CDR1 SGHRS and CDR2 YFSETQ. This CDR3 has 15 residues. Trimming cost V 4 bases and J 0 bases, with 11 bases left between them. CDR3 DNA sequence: TGCGCCAGCAGCGTGGACGGATACTCTGGAAACACCATATATTTT. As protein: CASSVDGYSGNTIYF. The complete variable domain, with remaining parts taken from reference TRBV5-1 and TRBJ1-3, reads KAGVTQTPRYLIKTRGQQVTLSCSPISGHRSVSWYQQTPGQGLQFLFEYFSETQRNKGNFPGRFSGRQFSNSRSEMNVSTLELGDSALYLCASSVDGYSGNTIYFGEGSWLTVV.

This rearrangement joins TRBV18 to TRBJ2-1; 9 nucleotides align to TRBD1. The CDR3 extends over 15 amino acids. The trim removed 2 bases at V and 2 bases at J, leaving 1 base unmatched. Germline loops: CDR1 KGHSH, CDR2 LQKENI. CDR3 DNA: TGTGCCAGCTCACCAGACAGGGGGGCCTACAATGAGCAGTTCTTC. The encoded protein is CASSPDRGAYNEQFF.

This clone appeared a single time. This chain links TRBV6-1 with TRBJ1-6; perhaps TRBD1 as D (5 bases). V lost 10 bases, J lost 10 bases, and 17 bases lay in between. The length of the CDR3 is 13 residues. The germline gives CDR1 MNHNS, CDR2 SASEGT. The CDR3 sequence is CATPGGWGSPLHF. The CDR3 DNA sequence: TGTGCCACCCCGGGGGGATGGGGATCACCCCTCCACTTT.

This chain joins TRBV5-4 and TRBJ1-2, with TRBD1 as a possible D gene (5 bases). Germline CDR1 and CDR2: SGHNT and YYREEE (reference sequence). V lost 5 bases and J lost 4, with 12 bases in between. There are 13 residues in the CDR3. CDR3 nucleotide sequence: TGTGCCAGCAGGTTTAGGGGAACCTATGGCTACACCTTC. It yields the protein CASRFRGTYGYTF.

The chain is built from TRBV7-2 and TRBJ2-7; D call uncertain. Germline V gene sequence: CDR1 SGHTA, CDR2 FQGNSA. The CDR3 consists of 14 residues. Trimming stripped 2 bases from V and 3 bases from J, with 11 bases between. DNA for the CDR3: TGTGCCAGCAGCTTATTTCACAGAGACTACGAGCAGTACTTC. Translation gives CASSLFHRDYEQYF.

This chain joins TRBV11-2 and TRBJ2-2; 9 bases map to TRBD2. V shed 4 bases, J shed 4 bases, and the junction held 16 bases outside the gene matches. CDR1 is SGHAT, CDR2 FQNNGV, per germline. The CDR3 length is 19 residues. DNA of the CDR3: TGTGCCAGCAGCTCCGACCCAGGTGGCGGGGGGGGCCGCACCGGGGAGCTGTTTTTT. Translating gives CASSSDPGGGGGRTGELFF.

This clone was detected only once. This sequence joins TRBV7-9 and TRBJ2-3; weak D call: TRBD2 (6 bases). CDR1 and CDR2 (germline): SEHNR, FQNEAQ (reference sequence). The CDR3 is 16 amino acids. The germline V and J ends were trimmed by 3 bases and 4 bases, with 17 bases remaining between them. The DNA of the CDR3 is TGTGCCAGCAGCTTGATCGTTGGAGGGAGCGCAGATACGCAGTATTTT. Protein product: CASSLIVGGSADTQYF.

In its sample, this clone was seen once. CDR3 loop: CSVAGGASYEQYF. In DNA, the CDR3 is TGCAGCGTTGCCGGGGGGGCTTCCTACGAGCAGTACTTC. V gene TRBV29-1 combines with J gene TRBJ2-7; the match to TRBD2 covers 8 bases. The germline CDR1 and CDR2 sequences are SQVTM and ANQGSEA. The CDR3 consists of 13 residues. V was pared by 4 bases and J by 1 base, with 3 bases of the junction left unmatched.

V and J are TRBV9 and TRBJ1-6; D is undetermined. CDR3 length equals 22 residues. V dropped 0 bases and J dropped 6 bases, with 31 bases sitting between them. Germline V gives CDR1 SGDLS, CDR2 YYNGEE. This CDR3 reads CASSVEPIEGSKHAGRNSPLHF. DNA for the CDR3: TGTGCCAGCAGCGTAGAACCTATCGAAGGGTCGAAGCATGCTGGGCGTAATTCACCCCTCCACTTT. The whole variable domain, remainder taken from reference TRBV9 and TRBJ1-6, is DSGVTQTPKHLITATGQRVTLRCSPRSGDLSVYWYQQSLDQGLQFLIQYYNGEERAKGNILERFSAQQFPDLHSELNLSSLELGDSALYFCASSVEPIEGSKHAGRNSPLHFGNGTRLTVT.

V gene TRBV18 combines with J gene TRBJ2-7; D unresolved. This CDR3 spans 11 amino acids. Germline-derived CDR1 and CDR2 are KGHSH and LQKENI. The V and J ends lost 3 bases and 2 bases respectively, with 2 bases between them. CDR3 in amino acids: CASSPAYEQYF. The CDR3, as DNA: TGTGCCAGCTCACCGGCCTACGAGCAGTACTTC.